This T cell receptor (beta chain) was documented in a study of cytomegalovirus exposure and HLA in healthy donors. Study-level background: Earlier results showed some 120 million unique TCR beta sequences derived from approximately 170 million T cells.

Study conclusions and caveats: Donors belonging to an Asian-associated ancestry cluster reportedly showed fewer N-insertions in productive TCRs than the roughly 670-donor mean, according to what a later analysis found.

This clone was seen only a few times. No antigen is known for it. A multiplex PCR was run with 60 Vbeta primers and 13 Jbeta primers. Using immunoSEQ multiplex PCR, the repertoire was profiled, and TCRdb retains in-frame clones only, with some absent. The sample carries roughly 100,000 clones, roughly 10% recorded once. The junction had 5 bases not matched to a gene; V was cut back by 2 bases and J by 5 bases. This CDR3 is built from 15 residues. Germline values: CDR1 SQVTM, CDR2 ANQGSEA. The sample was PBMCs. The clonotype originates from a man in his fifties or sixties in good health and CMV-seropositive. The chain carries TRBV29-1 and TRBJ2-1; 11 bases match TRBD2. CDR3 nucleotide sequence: TGCAGCGTTGAATTAGCGGGAGGGCCCAACAATGAGCAGTTCTTC. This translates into CSVELAGGPNNEQFF.